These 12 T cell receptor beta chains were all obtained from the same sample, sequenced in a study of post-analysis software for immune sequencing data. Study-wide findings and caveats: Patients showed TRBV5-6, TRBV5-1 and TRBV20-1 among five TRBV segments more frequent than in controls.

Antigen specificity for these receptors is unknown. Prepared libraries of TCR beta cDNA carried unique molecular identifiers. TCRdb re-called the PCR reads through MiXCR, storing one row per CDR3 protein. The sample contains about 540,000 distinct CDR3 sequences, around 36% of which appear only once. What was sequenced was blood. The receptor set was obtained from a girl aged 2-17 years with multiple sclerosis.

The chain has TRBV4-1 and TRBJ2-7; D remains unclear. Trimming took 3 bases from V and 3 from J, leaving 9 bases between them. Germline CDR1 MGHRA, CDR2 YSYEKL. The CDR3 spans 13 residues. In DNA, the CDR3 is TGCGCCAGCAGCCAGGTTTTCAGCTACGAGCAGTACTTC. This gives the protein CASSQVFSYEQYF.

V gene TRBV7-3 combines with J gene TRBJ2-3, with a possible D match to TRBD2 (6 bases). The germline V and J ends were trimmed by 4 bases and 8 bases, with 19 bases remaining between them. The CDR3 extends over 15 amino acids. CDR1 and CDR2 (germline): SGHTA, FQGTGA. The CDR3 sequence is CASSSTSSSAATQYF. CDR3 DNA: TGTGCCAGCAGCTCGACCTCCTCTAGCGCCGCTACGCAGTATTTT.

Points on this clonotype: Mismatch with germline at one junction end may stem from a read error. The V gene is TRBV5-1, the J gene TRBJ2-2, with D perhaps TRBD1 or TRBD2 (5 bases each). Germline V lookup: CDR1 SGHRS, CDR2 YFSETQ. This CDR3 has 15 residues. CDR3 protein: CASSPGTANTGERFF. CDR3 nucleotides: TGCGCCAGCAGCCCGGGGACGGCGAACACCGGGGAGCGGTTTTTT.

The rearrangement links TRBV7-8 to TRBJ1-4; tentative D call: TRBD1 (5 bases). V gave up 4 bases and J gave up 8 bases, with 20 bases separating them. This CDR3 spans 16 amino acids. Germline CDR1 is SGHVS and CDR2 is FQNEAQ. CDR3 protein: CASSYTWDAGGEKLFF. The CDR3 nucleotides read TGTGCCAGCAGCTATACTTGGGACGCCGGGGGAGAAAAACTGTTTTTT. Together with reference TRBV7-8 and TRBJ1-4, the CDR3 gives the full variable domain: GAGVSQSPRYKVAKRGQDVALRCDPISGHVSLFWYQQALGQGPEFLTYFQNEAQLDKSGLPSDRFFAERPEGSVSTLKIQRTQQEDSAVYLCASSYTWDAGGEKLFFGSGTQLSVL.

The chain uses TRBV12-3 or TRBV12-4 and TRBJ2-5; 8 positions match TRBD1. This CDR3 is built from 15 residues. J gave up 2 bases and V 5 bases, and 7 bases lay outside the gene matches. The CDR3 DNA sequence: TGTGCCAGCAGTGCCCAGACAGGGGAGCAAGAGACCCAGTACTTC. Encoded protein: CASSAQTGEQETQYF.

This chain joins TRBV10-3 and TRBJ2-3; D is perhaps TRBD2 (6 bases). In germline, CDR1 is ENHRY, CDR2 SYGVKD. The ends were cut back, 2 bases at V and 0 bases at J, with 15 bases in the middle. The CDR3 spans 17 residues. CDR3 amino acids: CAISEVSLSGSTDTQYF. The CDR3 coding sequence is TGTGCCATCAGTGAGGTCTCCCTTAGCGGTAGCACAGATACGCAGTATTTT.

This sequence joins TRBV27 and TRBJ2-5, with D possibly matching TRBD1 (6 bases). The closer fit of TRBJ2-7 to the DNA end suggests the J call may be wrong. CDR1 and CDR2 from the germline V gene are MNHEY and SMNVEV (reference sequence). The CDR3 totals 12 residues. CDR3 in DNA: TGTGCCACCTCACCACAGGGTGGCGAGCAGTACTTC. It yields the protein CATSPQGGEQYF.

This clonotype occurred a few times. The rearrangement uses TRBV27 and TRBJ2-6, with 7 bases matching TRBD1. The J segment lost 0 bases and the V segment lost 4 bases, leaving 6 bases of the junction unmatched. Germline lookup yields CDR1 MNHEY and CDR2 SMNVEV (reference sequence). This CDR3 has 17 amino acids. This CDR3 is CASSSGQVFSGANVLTF. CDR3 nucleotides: TGTGCCAGCAGTTCAGGACAGGTTTTCTCTGGGGCCAACGTCCTGACTTTC.

This chain's CDR3 is CASSPSRVYTEAFF. The DNA of the CDR3 is TGTGCCAGCAGCCCCTCAAGGGTGTACACTGAAGCTTTCTTT. This chain links TRBV7-2 with TRBJ1-1; D unresolved. This CDR3 has 14 residues. V was cut by 5 bases and J by 3 bases, with 13 bases left in between. Germline CDR1 is SGHTA and CDR2 is FQGNSA.

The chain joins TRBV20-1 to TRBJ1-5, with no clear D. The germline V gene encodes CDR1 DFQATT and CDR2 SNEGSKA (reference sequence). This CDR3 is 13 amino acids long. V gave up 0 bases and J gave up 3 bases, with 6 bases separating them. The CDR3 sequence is CSARDVVNQPQHF. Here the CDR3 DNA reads TGCAGTGCTAGAGATGTGGTCAATCAGCCCCAGCATTTT.

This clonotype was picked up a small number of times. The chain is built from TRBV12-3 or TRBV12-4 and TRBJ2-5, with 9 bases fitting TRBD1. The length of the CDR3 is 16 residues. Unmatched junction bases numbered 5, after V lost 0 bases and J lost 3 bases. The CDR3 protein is CASSLARWTGEETQYF. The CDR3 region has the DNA TGTGCCAGCAGTTTAGCGCGATGGACAGGGGAAGAGACCCAGTACTTC.

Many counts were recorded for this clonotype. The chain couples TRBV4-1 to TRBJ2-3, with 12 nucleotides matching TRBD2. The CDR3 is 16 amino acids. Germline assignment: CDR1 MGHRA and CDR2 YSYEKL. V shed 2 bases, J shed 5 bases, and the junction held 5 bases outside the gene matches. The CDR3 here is CASSQQLAGGRDTQYF. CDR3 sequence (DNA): TGCGCCAGCAGCCAACAGCTAGCGGGGGGGCGAGATACGCAGTATTTT.